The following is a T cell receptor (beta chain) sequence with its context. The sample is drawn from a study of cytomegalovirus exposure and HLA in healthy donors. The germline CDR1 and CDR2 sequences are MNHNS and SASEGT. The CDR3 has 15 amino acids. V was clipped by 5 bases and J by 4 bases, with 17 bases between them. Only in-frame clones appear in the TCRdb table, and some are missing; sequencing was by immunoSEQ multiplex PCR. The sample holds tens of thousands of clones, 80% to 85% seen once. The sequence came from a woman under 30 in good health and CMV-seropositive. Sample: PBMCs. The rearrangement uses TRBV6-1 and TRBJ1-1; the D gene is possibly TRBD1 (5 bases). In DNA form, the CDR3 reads TGTGCCAGCAGTCTACGCCTGACAGCGTCCACTGAAGCTTTCTTT. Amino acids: CASSLRLTASTEAFF.